Listed below are T cell receptor beta chains from one sample, sequenced in a study of CD8+ T cells in alopecia areata. Profiled with immunoSEQ multiplex PCR; TCRdb holds only in-frame clones, not every one. The sample lists 180,000 or so clones; about three fifths were seen once. Specimen: CD4+ T cells sorted from blood, collected between weeks 55 and 65, from a patient treated with tofacitinib. The receptors shown here come from a human donor with alopecia areata. The CDR3 runs from the conserved cysteine through the conserved F or W. D genes are given only for firm matches. Only part of the rows carry a size: once, few, many, or a class if the clone is expanded.

>.|.|TRBV29-1|TRBJ2-4
CSVEGRDIQYF
TGCAGCGTTGAGGGACGCGACATTCAGTACTTC
>.|.|TRBV5-1|TRBJ1-1
CASSLEVRGTEAFF
TGCGCCAGCAGCTTGGAAGTCAGGGGCACTGAAGCTTTCTTT
>.|TRBD2|TRBV10-3|TRBJ2-7
CAIRVSGGYEQYF
TGTGCCATCAGAGTTAGCGGGGGCTACGAGCAGTACTTC
>.|TRBD2|TRBV5-6|TRBJ2-7
CASSWRGVLSSYEQYF
TGTGCCAGCAGCTGGCGGGGGGTCCTATCATCCTACGAGCAGTACTTC
>.|.|TRBV7-3|TRBJ1-6
CASSLEAWSNSPLHF
TGTGCCAGCAGCTTAGAAGCATGGTCCAATTCACCCCTCCACTTT
>.|TRBD1|TRBV4-1|TRBJ1-5
CASSQDGGQGSQPQHF
TGCGCCAGCAGCCAAGATGGGGGACAGGGGAGTCAGCCCCAGCATTTT
>.|.|TRBV9|TRBJ2-1
CASSVTGLHLDNEQFF
TGTGCCAGCAGCGTAACGGGACTCCACTTAGACAATGAGCAGTTCTTC
>.|TRBD2|TRBV5-1|TRBJ2-3
CASSLRLAGGTDTQYF
TGCGCCAGCAGCTTGAGACTAGCGGGGGGCACAGATACGCAGTATTTT
>.|.|TRBV4-2|TRBJ1-5
CASSQDREGVAQHF
TGTGCCAGCAGCCAAGATAGGGAGGGAGTGGCCCAGCATTTT
>.|.|TRBV29-1|TRBJ1-2
CSVLRDNYGYTF
TGCAGCGTTCTCAGGGATAACTATGGCTACACCTTC
>.|.|TRBV27|TRBJ2-5
CASSLLGGRETQYF
TGTGCCAGCAGTTTACTCGGGGGCAGGGAGACCCAGTACTTC
>.|TRBD1|TRBV6-5|TRBJ2-7
CASSYSGQASYEQYF
TGTGCCAGCAGTTATTCCGGACAGGCCTCCTACGAGCAGTACTTC
>.|.|TRBV29-1|TRBJ2-7
CSVEDPRDSYEQYF
TGCAGCGTTGAAGATCCCAGGGATTCCTACGAGCAGTACTTC
>.|.|TRBV5-1|TRBJ2-4
CASSLNRESNIQYF
TGCGCCAGCAGCTTGAACAGGGAGTCGAACATTCAGTACTTC
>.|TRBD1|TRBV30|TRBJ1-2
CAWRKVSGQGYNGYTF
TGTGCCTGGAGGAAAGTTTCGGGACAGGGGTATAATGGCTACACCTTC
>.|.|TRBV29-1|TRBJ2-2
CSVGVTGELFF
TGCAGCGTTGGGGTTACCGGGGAGCTGTTTTTT
>.|.|TRBV5-1|TRBJ1-5
CASSPEGNQPQHF
TGCGCCAGCAGTCCCGAGGGCAATCAGCCCCAGCATTTT
>.|.|TRBV30|TRBJ2-6
CAWWEPGDNVLTF
TGTGCCTGGTGGGAACCGGGAGACAACGTCCTGACTTTC
>few|.|TRBV10-3|TRBJ1-1
CAISGTQGGTEAFF
TGTGCCATCAGTGGGACTCAGGGAGGAACTGAAGCTTTCTTT
>once|.|TRBV9|TRBJ2-5
CASSVGGETQYF
TGTGCCAGCAGCGTCGGGGGAGAGACCCAGTACTTC
>.|.|TRBV6-6|TRBJ2-3
CASKVSSTDTQYF
TGTGCCAGCAAGGTGTCCAGCACAGATACGCAGTATTTT
>.|.|TRBV7-8|TRBJ2-3
CASSPPGERNTQYF
TGTGCCAGCAGCCCCCCAGGGGAACGAAATACGCAGTATTTT
>.|.|TRBV30|TRBJ1-4
CAWSVQAGANEKLFF
TGTGCCTGGAGTGTACAAGCTGGGGCTAATGAAAAACTGTTTTTT
>once|.|TRBV5-6|TRBJ2-7
CASSLTHSYEQYF
TGTGCCAGCAGCTTGACCCATTCCTACGAGCAGTACTTC
>.|TRBD2|TRBV4-2|TRBJ2-1
CASSPSTASGAYNEQFF
TGTGCCAGCAGCCCCTCGACAGCTAGCGGGGCCTACAATGAGCAGTTCTTC
>once|.|TRBV6-6|TRBJ2-5
CASSYSGGGQETQYF
TGTGCCAGCAGTTACTCGGGGGGGGGCCAGGAGACCCAGTACTTC
>.|TRBD2|TRBV7-6|TRBJ2-7
CASSVGTLAGGYEQYF
TGTGCCAGCAGCGTAGGTACCCTAGCGGGGGGGTACGAGCAGTACTTC
>.|.|TRBV7-2|TRBJ2-1
CASRVEAEQFF
TGTGCCAGCAGGGTAGAGGCTGAGCAGTTCTTC
>once|.|TRBV30|TRBJ1-2
CAWSGQTDAYTF
TGTGCCTGGAGTGGACAGACAGATGCCTACACCTTC